This T cell receptor beta chain was captured by sequencing in a study of shared clonotypes between healthy human individuals. The repertoire was sequenced with immunoSEQ multiplex PCR; TCRdb's copy has only in-frame clones and lacks some. The sample lists roughly 2 million clones; approximately 96% were seen once. The CDR3 covers 16 residues. V was clipped by 4 bases and J by 2 bases; unmatched bases: 9. Looked up from germline, CDR1 is SGHTA and CDR2 is FQGNSA. The sequence came from a man aged 18-30 years in good health. The chain links TRBV7-2 to TRBJ2-3, with 7 bases matching TRBD1. The source material was naive CD4+ T cells sorted from blood. The sample's subset: CD45RA+ positively selected. The CDR3 is CASSWPGQTLTDTQYF. Here the CDR3 DNA reads TGTGCCAGCAGCTGGCCGGGACAGACCCTCACAGATACGCAGTATTTT. Variable domain in full (rest from reference TRBV7-2 and TRBJ2-3): GAGVSQSPSNKVTEKGKDVELRCDPISGHTALYWYRQSLGQGLEFLIYFQGNSAPDKSGLPSDRFSAERTGGSVSTLTIQRTQQEDSAVYLCASSWPGQTLTDTQYFGPGTRLTVL.